This record covers a single T cell receptor beta chain. The CDR3 runs to 12 residues. CDR1 is LNHNV, CDR2 YYDKDF, per germline (reference sequence). Trimming shortened V by 9 bases and J by 5 bases, and 8 bases separated the two germline ends. Assay: immunoSEQ multiplex PCR; the TCRdb copy retains only in-frame clones and omits some. This sample has 56,000 or so clones, with more than 90% found just once. This sample stems from a study of blood T cell repertoires in COVID-19. Study overall: T cells, B-cell-depleted T cells, or PBMCs supplied cDNA or gDNA.

Sequenced sample: peripheral blood. The receptor comes from a man aged 45-65 years with active COVID-19. The V call is TRBV15, the J call TRBJ1-6, with D maybe TRBD1 (5 bases). The CDR3: CATSRDNSPLHF. The CDR3 DNA sequence: TGTGCCACTTCCAGGGATAATTCACCCCTCCACTTT.